These 5 T cell receptor beta chains were sequenced from one sample in a study of shared clonotypes between healthy human individuals. Libraries were prepared by immunoSEQ multiplex PCR; TCRdb keeps only in-frame clonotypes and omits some of them. The sample lists under 1 million clones; about 91% were seen once. In the naive CD8 group, cells lacked CD45RO and were positively selected for CCR7, so terminally differentiated effector memory CD45RA+ cells were left out. The sample was naive CD8+ T cells sorted from blood. Source of these receptors: a man in his thirties or forties in good health.

The gene calls are TRBV7-9 and TRBJ2-7, with TRBD1 matching 9 bases. The CDR3 covers 14 residues. The junction had 8 bases not matched to a gene; V was cut back by 5 bases and J by 6 bases. Per the germline V gene, CDR1 is SEHNR and CDR2 is FQNEAQ (reference sequence). The CDR3 sequence: CASSPRGTGREQYF. CDR3 bases: TGTGCCAGCAGCCCGAGGGGGACAGGGCGCGAGCAGTACTTC.

This clone appeared a few times. The chain carries TRBV2 and TRBJ2-7; 11 bases match TRBD2. Germline CDR1 is SNHLY and CDR2 is FYNNEI. CDR3 length: 15 residues. J gave up 3 bases and V 3 bases, and 4 bases lay outside the gene matches. CDR3 coding DNA: TGTGCCAGCAGTGAGGGACTAGCGGCTAACTACGAGCAGTACTTC. This encodes CASSEGLAANYEQYF.

The V and J genes are TRBV19 and TRBJ2-7; possibly TRBD1 for D (6 bases). The V end was cut by 3 bases, the J end by 1 base, with 10 bases between. There are 14 residues in the CDR3. Germline values: CDR1 LNHDA, CDR2 SQIVND (reference sequence). The CDR3 DNA reads as TGTGCCAGTAGTATTTTTGACAGGTCCTACGAGCAGTACTTC. This encodes CASSIFDRSYEQYF. Based on the CDR3 plus reference TRBV19 and TRBJ2-7, the full variable domain is DGGITQSPKYLFRKEGQNVTLSCEQNLNHDAMYWYRQDPGQGLRLIYYSQIVNDFQKGDIAEGYSVSREKKESFPLTVTSAQKNPTAFYLCASSIFDRSYEQYFGPGTRLTVT.

For this clone: This specimen includes other DNA sequences encoding the same CDR3. The chain links TRBV7-2 to TRBJ2-7; no reliable D call. Deletions cut 5 bases from V and 1 base from J, with 6 bases between. The germline V gene has CDR1 SGHTA and CDR2 FQGNSA. The CDR3 extends over 12 amino acids. CDR3 amino acids: CASSPGSYEQYF. The CDR3 DNA reads TGTGCCAGCAGCCCCGGATCCTACGAGCAGTACTTC. The variable domain in full, with the rest retrieved from reference TRBV7-2 and TRBJ2-7, is GAGVSQSPSNKVTEKGKDVELRCDPISGHTALYWYRQSLGQGLEFLIYFQGNSAPDKSGLPSDRFSAERTGGSVSTLTIQRTQQEDSAVYLCASSPGSYEQYFGPGTRLTVT.

This clone was picked up one time. V usage is TRBV7-8 and J usage is TRBJ2-5; D is unclear. Germline lookup yields CDR1 SGHVS and CDR2 FQNEAQ. The V end lost 7 bases, the J end lost 1 base, and 16 bases lay between the germline ends. The CDR3 sequence is 15 residues long. The CDR3 DNA reads as TGTGCCAGCAACGGGTACGGACGGATCCAAGAGACCCAGTACTTC. Translation gives CASNGYGRIQETQYF.